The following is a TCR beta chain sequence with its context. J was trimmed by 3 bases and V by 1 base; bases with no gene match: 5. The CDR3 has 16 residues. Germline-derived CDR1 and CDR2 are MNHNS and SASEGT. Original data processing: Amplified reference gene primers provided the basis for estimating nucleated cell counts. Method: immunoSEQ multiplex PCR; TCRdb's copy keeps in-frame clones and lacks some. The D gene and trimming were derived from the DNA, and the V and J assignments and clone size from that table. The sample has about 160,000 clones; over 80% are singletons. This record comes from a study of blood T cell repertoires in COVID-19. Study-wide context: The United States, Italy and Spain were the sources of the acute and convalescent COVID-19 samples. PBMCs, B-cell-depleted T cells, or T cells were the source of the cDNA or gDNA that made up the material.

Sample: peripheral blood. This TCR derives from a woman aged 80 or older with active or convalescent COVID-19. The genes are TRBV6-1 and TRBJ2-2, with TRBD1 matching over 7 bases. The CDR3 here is CASSEGQGVYTGELFF. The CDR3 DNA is TGTGCCAGCAGTGAAGGGCAGGGGGTATACACCGGGGAGCTGTTTTTT.